This T cell receptor beta chain was identified during a study of T-cell reconstitution after alpha-beta-depleted transplantation in children. V lost 4 bases, J lost 1 base, and 20 bases lay in between. The CDR3 is 17 amino acids. Germline V gene lookup returns CDR1 SGHRS and CDR2 YFSETQ. It was with unique molecular identifiers that the TCRbeta library was prepared. TCRdb called the PCR reads again in MiXCR, with one record for every CDR3 protein. The data hold 350,000 to 450,000 distinct CDR3 sequences, with approximately 12% observed a single time. The sequences come from PBMCs, collected from the stem cell graft. The origin of this receptor is a human donor who donated a stem cell graft to a child with Fanconi anemia. The V gene is TRBV5-1, the J gene TRBJ1-2; unclear D gene. DNA of the CDR3: TGCGCCAGCAGCCTACAACCTAGGGCAGAAGATAACTATGGCTACACCTTC. It is translated as CASSLQPRAEDNYGYTF.